The 2 T cell receptor beta chains below come from one sample, sequenced in a study of OX40 agonist ivuxolimab in advanced cancers. Sequenced by immunoSEQ multiplex PCR; TCRdb stores in-frame clones only, minus some. The table has fewer than 55,000 clones, 84% seen once. The sample here was CD4+ or CD8+ T cells sorted from blood, taken in a trial of the OX40 agonist ivuxolimab. The receptors stem from an adult with an advanced solid tumor such as melanoma, head and neck, liver or kidney cancer.

A note on this clone: The same CDR3 can be traced to other DNA sequences in this sample. V gene TRBV7-6 combines with J gene TRBJ1-2, with 7 bases lining up with TRBD1. There are 15 residues in the CDR3. The V segment lost 1 base and the J segment 8 bases; nucleotides outside the gene matches: 10. Germline V gene lookup returns CDR1 SGHVS and CDR2 FNYEAQ. CDR3 bases: TGTGCCAGCAGCTTAGATTTGACAGGGAGTGGCGGCTACACCTTC. Translating it yields CASSLDLTGSGGYTF.

This clone was observed a single time. V and J are TRBV28 and TRBJ2-2; 11 nucleotides match TRBD2. The CDR3 extends over 18 amino acids. Looked up from germline, CDR1 is MDHEN and CDR2 is SYDVKM. Losses at the gene ends were 3 bases for V and 3 bases for J; bases not matched to a gene: 9. The CDR3: CASSFLLAGEGDTGELFF. CDR3 nucleotide sequence: TGTGCCAGCAGTTTTTTACTAGCGGGAGAGGGAGACACCGGGGAGCTGTTTTTT.